This T cell receptor beta chain was sequenced during a study of cytomegalovirus exposure and HLA in healthy donors. Study findings and constraints: It has been reported that TCR beta sequences accurately predicted the HLA-A and HLA-B alleles of most subjects. Other equally common chains were less clonally expanded than HLA-associated TCR beta chains, a later analysis showed. With high specificity and sensitivity, the classifier reportedly diagnosed cytomegalovirus status. A previous analysis found most TCR beta V segments productive roughly 87% or roughly 30% of the time.

CDR1 is SGHVS, CDR2 FQNEAQ, per germline. The V and J ends lost 4 bases and 3 bases, in that order; junction bases with no gene match: 26. This CDR3 comprises 21 residues. Worth noting for this clone: Its antigen remains unknown.

The PCR was carried out with 60 Vbeta primers and 13 Jbeta primers. This table comes from immunoSEQ multiplex PCR, and its TCRdb copy is limited to in-frame clones, with some not included. The sample has roughly 100,000 clones; roughly 82% are singletons. Sample: PBMCs. This chain joins TRBV7-8 and TRBJ2-7, with 8 bases fitting TRBD1. The clonotype was recovered from a man aged 50 to 59 in good health and CMV-seronegative. CDR3 nucleotide sequence: TGTGCCAGCAGCTCATACACCCCCTTGGACAGGGTCGTCCTGGGCCTCTACGAGCAGTACTTC. Translating gives CASSSYTPLDRVVLGLYEQYF.